The 21 T cell receptor beta chains in this list originate from one sample, sequenced in a study of T-cell memory formation after mild COVID-19. Each CDR3 protein gets one entry after TCRdb re-called the 5' RACE reads with MiXCR. The data contain over 130,000 distinct CDR3 sequences, around 14% of them singletons. The source material was PBMCs or a T cell subset sorted from them (not recorded which). These receptors all come from an adult woman who had mild COVID-19 (a few samples of this study predate the infection). Cell type and time point are not known.

This clonotype was detected a few times. This chain uses TRBV5-1 with TRBJ2-7; D remains ambiguous. Between the trimmed V and J ends, which lost 0 bases and 2 bases, there was a span of 12 bases. Germline assignment: CDR1 SGHRS and CDR2 YFSETQ. The CDR3 is 15 residues long. The CDR3 DNA reads TGCGCCAGCAGCTTGGCCATCCCAACGACCTACGAGCAGTACTTC. Protein sequence: CASSLAIPTTYEQYF.

The chain carries TRBV4-2 and TRBJ2-3, with 12 positions matching TRBD2. J lost 5 bases, V lost 4 bases, and 7 bases had no gene match. Per the germline V gene, CDR1 is LGHNA and CDR2 is YNFKEQ. This CDR3 spans 16 amino acids. The chain's CDR3 is CASSPGTSGQGDTQYF. CDR3 sequence (DNA): TGTGCCAGCAGCCCAGGGACTAGCGGGCAAGGAGATACGCAGTATTTT.

There are a few counts of this clonotype. CDR3 sequence reads: CASSPQGSDSFYEQYF. The CDR3 nucleotides read TGTGCCAGCAGCCCCCAGGGCTCGGACAGTTTCTACGAGCAGTACTTC. The chain combines TRBV11-2 with TRBJ2-7, with D possibly TRBD1 on 6 matching bases. This CDR3 is 16 amino acids long. Looked up from germline, CDR1 is SGHAT and CDR2 is FQNNGV. V lost 5 bases to trimming and J lost 3 bases, with 20 bases between them.

A few counts support this clonotype. The J gene is TRBJ1-1, the V gene TRBV27; D remains ambiguous. Germline V gene lookup returns CDR1 MNHEY and CDR2 SMNVEV (reference sequence). V lost 5 bases and J lost 8, with 15 bases in between. This CDR3 contains 13 residues. CDR3 amino acids: CASSPPGRNEAFF. DNA for the CDR3: TGTGCCAGCAGTCCCCCCGGGAGGAACGAAGCTTTCTTT.

The chain combines TRBV6-5 with TRBJ2-7, with D unresolved. The V end lost 2 bases, the J end lost 2 bases, and 10 bases lay between the germline ends. This CDR3 is 14 amino acids long. CDR1 and CDR2 (germline): MNHEY, SVGAGI. The CDR3 DNA is TGTGCCAGCAGTTACGAGGCGCAGGCCTACGAGCAGTACTTC. Protein sequence: CASSYEAQAYEQYF.

This clonotype was recorded a few times. The junction shows a germline mismatch at one end, possibly a read error. The chain uses TRBV29-1 and TRBJ1-1; D not certain. CDR3 size: 8 residues. Looked up from germline, CDR1 is SQVTM and CDR2 is ANQGSEA. In DNA, the CDR3 is TGCAGCGTTGACGGTCTAGTCTTT. The encoded protein is CSVDGLVF.

This clonotype has at least ten counts. The chain is built from TRBV9 and TRBJ1-2, with D maybe TRBD1 (5 bases). With 6 bases removed from V and 1 base from J, the gap between germline ends came to 28 bases. The germline CDR1 and CDR2 sequences are SGDLS and YYNGEE. The CDR3 length is 19 residues. The CDR3: CASTGARDASVDGNYGYTF. As DNA, the CDR3 is TGTGCCAGCACCGGGGCCCGGGACGCCTCAGTGGACGGTAACTATGGCTACACCTTC.

V usage is TRBV7-2 and J usage is TRBJ1-2, with 8 bases matching TRBD1. V lost 4 bases to trimming and J lost 3 bases; unmatched junction nucleotides: 10. The germline V gene has CDR1 SGHTA and CDR2 FQGNSA. This CDR3 has 16 amino acids. DNA of the CDR3: TGTGCCAGCAGCTCGCCTGACAGGGGCTGGGACTATGGCTACACCTTC. Its protein is CASSSPDRGWDYGYTF.

The sample holds a few counts of this clonotype. The chain recombines TRBV5-1 with TRBJ1-1, with D possibly matching TRBD1 (5 bases). Germline V gene sequence: CDR1 SGHRS, CDR2 YFSETQ. CDR3 length: 14 amino acids. Deletions cut 4 bases from V and 3 bases from J, with 13 bases between. The CDR3 nucleotides read TGCGCCAGCAGCGCGGACAACATGGACACTGAAGCTTTCTTT. It yields the protein CASSADNMDTEAFF.

The gene calls are TRBV6-2 or TRBV6-3 and TRBJ2-5, with 15 nucleotides matching TRBD2. Germline V lookup: CDR1 MNHEY, CDR2 SVGEGT. The CDR3 is 18 residues long. V shed 5 bases, J shed 9 bases, and the junction held 16 bases outside the gene matches. In DNA, the CDR3 is TGTGCCAGCAGTACGGGGACTAGCGGGAGGAACTCCAAGAGACCCCAGTACTTC. It is translated as CASSTGTSGRNSKRPQYF.

This chain joins TRBV7-6 and TRBJ1-2; possibly TRBD1 for D (5 bases). Germline CDR1 is SGHVS and CDR2 is FNYEAQ. The CDR3 spans 14 residues. Trimming left V 5 bases short and J 2 bases short, with 12 bases between. CDR3 nucleotide sequence: TGTGCCAGCAGCCCTGGAGGGGAGAACTATGGCTACACCTTC. It codes for CASSPGGENYGYTF.

This rearrangement joins TRBV7-2 to TRBJ2-7; D might be TRBD2 (6 bases). Trimming removed 1 base at V and 7 bases at J, with 14 bases between. Germline CDR1 is SGHTA and CDR2 is FQGNSA. The CDR3 sequence is 14 residues long. CDR3 coding DNA: TGTGCCAGCAGCTTAGTGCGGGGAGCGGGTGAGCAGTACTTC. Translation gives CASSLVRGAGEQYF.

The chain has TRBV24-1 and TRBJ2-3; no clear D. V was pared by 4 bases and J by 4 bases, with 17 bases between. CDR3 length: 16 amino acids. Per germline, CDR1 KGHDR and CDR2 SFDVKD. The CDR3 spells CATSDPGPANSDTQYF. DNA of the CDR3: TGTGCCACCAGTGACCCCGGGCCCGCAAACTCAGATACGCAGTATTTT.

The chain is built from TRBV2 and TRBJ2-3; 11 nucleotides align to TRBD2. Looked up from germline, CDR1 is SNHLY and CDR2 is FYNNEI. CDR3 size: 15 residues. Unmatched junction bases numbered 6, after V lost 7 bases and J lost 3 bases. The CDR3 DNA sequence: TGTGCCAGCATGGTAGCGGGGGGGTTGACAGATACGCAGTATTTT. It specifies CASMVAGGLTDTQYF.

The chain is built from TRBV12-3 or TRBV12-4 and TRBJ1-4, with 7 nucleotides matching TRBD1. With V trimmed by 6 bases and J by 3 bases, 1 base remained unmatched. This CDR3 has 13 residues. The CDR3 is CASRGQSNEKLFF. The CDR3 DNA reads TGTGCCAGCAGGGGACAGTCTAATGAAAAACTGTTTTTT.

This clonotype has more than one count but fewer than ten. J is TRBJ1-1 and V is TRBV9; D call uncertain. CDR3 length: 14 residues. Looked up from germline, CDR1 is SGDLS and CDR2 is YYNGEE. The V end was cut by 4 bases, the J end by 2 bases, with 12 bases between. The CDR3 sequence is CASSPRRQNTEAFF. The CDR3 DNA follows: TGTGCCAGCAGCCCCCGCAGGCAAAACACTGAAGCTTTCTTT.

There are a few counts of this clonotype. The chain recombines TRBV4-1 with TRBJ1-1; TRBD1 agrees at 8 bases. The CDR3 extends over 14 amino acids. CDR1 is MGHRA and CDR2 is YSYEKL in the germline V gene. V trimming: 1 base; J trimming: 4 bases; junction bases outside the gene matches: 2. The CDR3 DNA sequence: TGCGCCAGCAGCCAAGGACAGGGGATCACTGAAGCTTTCTTT. Protein sequence: CASSQGQGITEAFF.

The sample holds many counts of this clonotype. This sequence joins TRBV7-6 and TRBJ2-3; 10 nucleotides line up with TRBD2. CDR1 is SGHVS and CDR2 is FNYEAQ in the germline V gene. This CDR3 spans 16 amino acids. The J segment lost 2 bases and the V segment lost 5 bases, leaving 7 bases of the junction unmatched. The CDR3 spells CASSQISGGPTDTQYF. CDR3 coding DNA: TGTGCCAGCAGCCAGATTAGCGGGGGGCCCACAGATACGCAGTATTTT.

V gene TRBV7-6 combines with J gene TRBJ1-1; D unresolved. The germline V and J ends were trimmed by 0 bases and 3 bases, with 8 bases remaining between them. Germline CDR1 SGHVS, CDR2 FNYEAQ. CDR3 length equals 14 residues. The CDR3 reads CASSLARRDTEAFF. The CDR3 coding sequence is TGTGCCAGCAGCTTAGCTCGCCGGGACACTGAAGCTTTCTTT.

V usage is TRBV24-1 and J usage is TRBJ2-1; no firm D call. The CDR3 has 12 amino acids. Trimming pared 4 bases from V and 10 bases from J, leaving 10 bases between. Germline CDR1 is KGHDR and CDR2 is SFDVKD. The CDR3 spells CATSDPGEEQFF. The CDR3 DNA follows: TGTGCCACCAGTGACCCCGGAGAGGAGCAGTTCTTC.

This clonotype has only a few counts. The chain is built from TRBV7-9 and TRBJ1-1; D ambiguous. This CDR3 has 15 amino acids. The germline V and J ends were trimmed by 5 bases and 4 bases, with 17 bases remaining between them. Germline CDR1 reads SEHNR; CDR2 reads FQNEAQ (reference sequence). The CDR3 sequence is CASSQTGGSITEAFF. The CDR3 DNA reads as TGTGCCAGCAGCCAAACGGGTGGGAGCATCACTGAAGCTTTCTTT.